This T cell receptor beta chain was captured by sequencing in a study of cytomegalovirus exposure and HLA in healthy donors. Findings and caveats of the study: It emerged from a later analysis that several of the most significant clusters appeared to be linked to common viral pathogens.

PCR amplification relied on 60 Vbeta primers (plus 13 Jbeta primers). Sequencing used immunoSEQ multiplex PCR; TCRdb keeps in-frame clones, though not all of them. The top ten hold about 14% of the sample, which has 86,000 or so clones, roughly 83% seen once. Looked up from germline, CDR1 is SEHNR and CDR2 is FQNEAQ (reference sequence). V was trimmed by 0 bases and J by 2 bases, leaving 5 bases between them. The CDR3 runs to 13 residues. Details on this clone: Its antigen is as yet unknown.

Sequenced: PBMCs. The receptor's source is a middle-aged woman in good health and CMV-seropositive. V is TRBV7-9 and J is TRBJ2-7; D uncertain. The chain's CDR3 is CASSLAETYEQYF. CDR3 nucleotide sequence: TGTGCCAGCAGCTTAGCAGAGACCTACGAGCAGTACTTC.